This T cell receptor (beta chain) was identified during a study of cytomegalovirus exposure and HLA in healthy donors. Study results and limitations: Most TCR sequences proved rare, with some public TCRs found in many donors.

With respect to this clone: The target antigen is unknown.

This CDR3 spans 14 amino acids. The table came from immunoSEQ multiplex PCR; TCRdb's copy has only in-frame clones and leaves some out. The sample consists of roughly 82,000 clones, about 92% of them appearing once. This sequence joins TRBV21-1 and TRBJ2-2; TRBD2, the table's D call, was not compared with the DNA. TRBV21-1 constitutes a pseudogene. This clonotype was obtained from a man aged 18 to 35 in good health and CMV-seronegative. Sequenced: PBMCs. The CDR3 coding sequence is TGTGCCAGCAGCATCTATGGCGCGGGCGGGGAGCTGTTTTTT. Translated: CASSIYGAGGELFF.